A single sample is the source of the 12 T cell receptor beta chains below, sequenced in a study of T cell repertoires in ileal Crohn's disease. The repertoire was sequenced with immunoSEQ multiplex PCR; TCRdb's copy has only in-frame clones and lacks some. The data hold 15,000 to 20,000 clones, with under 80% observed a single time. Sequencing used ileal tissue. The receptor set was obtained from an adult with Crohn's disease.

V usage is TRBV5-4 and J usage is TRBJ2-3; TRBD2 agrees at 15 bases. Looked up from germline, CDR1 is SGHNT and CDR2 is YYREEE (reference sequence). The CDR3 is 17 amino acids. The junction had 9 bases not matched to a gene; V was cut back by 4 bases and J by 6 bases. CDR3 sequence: CASSPGLAGGGGDTQYF. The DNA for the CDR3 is TGTGCCAGCAGCCCGGGACTAGCGGGGGGAGGCGGGGATACGCAGTATTTT.

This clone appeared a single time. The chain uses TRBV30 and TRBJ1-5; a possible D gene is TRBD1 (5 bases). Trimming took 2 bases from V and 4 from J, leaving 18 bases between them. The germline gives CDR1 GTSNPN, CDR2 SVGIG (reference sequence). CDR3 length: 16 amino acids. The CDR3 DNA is TGTGCCTGGAGTCGGAGGCACGGGGGAAGAAATCAGCCCCAGCATTTT. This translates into CAWSRRHGGRNQPQHF.

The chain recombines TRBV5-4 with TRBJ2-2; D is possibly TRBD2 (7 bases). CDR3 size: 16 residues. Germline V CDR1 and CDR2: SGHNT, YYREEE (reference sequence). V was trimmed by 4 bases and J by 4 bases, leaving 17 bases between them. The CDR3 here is CASSDWGGRSTGELFF. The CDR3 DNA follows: TGTGCCAGCAGCGATTGGGGGGGGCGTAGCACCGGGGAGCTGTTTTTT. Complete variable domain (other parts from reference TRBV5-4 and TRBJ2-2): ETGVTQSPTHLIKTRGQQVTLRCSSQSGHNTVSWYQQALGQGPQFIFQYYREEENGRGNFPPRFSGLQFPNYSSELNVNALELDDSALYLCASSDWGGRSTGELFFGEGSRLTVL.

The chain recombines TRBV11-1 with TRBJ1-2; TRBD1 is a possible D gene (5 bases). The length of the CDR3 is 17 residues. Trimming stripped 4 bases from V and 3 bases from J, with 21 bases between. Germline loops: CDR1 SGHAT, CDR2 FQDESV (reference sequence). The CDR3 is CASSSLEGRDPDYGYTF. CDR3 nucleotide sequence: TGTGCCAGCAGCTCCTTAGAGGGGCGGGACCCCGACTATGGCTACACCTTC. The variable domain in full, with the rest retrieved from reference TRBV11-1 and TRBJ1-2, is EAEVAQSPRYKITEKSQAVAFWCDPISGHATLYWYRQILGQGPELLVQFQDESVVDDSQLPKDRFSAERLKGVDSTLKIQPAELGDSAMYLCASSSLEGRDPDYGYTFGSGTRLTVV.

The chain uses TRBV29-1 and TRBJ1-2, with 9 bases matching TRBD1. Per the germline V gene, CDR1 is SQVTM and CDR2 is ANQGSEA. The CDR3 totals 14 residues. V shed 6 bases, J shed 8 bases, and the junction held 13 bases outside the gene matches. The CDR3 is CSVEDRGKGEGYTF. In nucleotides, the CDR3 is TGCAGCGTCGAGGACAGGGGTAAAGGAGAAGGCTACACCTTC.

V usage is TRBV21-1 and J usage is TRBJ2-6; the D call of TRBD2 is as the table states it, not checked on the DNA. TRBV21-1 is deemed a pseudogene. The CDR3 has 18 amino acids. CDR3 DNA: TGTGCCAGCAGAACTGGAGTGCTACAACAAAGTCGGGCCAACGTCCTGACTTTC. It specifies CASRTGVLQQSRANVLTF.

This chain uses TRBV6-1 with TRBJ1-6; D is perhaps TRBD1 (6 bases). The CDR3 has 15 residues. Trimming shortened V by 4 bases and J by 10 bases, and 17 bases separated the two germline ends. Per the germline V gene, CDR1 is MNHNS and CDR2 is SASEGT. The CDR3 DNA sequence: TGTGCCAGCAGTGTCTACCAAGGGGGTTCCTCACCCCTCCACTTT. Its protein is CASSVYQGGSSPLHF.

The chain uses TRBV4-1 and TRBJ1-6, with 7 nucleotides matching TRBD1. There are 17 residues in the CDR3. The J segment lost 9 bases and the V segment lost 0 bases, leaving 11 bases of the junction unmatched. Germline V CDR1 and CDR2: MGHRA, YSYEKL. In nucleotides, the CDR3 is TGCGCCAGCAGCCAAGAACCAACCGGGACAGACAGTTCACCCCTCCACTTT. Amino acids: CASSQEPTGTDSSPLHF.

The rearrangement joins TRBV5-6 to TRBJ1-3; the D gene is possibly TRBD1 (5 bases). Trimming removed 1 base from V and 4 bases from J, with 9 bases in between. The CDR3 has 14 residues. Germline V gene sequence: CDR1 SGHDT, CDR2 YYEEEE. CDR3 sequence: CASSLRGSGNTIYF. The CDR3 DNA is TGTGCCAGCAGCTTGCGGGGGTCAGGAAACACCATATATTTT.

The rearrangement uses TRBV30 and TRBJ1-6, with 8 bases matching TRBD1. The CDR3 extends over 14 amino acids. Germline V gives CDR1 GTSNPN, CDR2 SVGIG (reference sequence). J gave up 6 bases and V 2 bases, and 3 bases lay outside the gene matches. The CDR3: CAWSRQGFNSPLHF. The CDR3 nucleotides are TGTGCCTGGAGTCGACAGGGGTTTAATTCACCCCTCCACTTT.

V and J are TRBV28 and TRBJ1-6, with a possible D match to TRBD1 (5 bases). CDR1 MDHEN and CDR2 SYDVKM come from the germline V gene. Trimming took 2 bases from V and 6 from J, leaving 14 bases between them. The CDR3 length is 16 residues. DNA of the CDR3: TGTGCCAGCAGTTTAATAGCTGGGGGGGGTAATTCACCCCTCCACTTT. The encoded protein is CASSLIAGGGNSPLHF.

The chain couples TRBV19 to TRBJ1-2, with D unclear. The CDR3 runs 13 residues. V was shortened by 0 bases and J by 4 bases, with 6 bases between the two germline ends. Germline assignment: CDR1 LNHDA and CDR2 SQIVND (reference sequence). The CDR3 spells CASSIDPSYGYTF. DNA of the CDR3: TGTGCCAGTAGTATAGATCCGTCCTATGGCTACACCTTC.